This T cell receptor (beta chain) was sequenced during a study of shared clonotypes between healthy human individuals (dated by TCRdb to the early 2020s). Turning to the overall study: The cohort comprised two women and a few men aged 18 to 49 years. Between about 0.8 and 9.5 billion PBMCs per donor were obtained by leukapheresis. Per donor, three plates each were used for CD4 naive and CD4 memory, two for CD8 naive, and one for CD8 memory. To increase sequencing depth and limit assay-specific biases, TCR repertoire library preparation and sequencing were carried out by different laboratories using diverse techniques. To estimate repertoire size and how much clonotypes are shared between individuals, the study performed deep sequencing of blood TCR repertoires from roughly five healthy adults. Study-wide conclusions, independent of this receptor: Only blood was sampled, and tissue TCR repertoires likely differ from those in blood. Compared with non-shared clonotypes, clonotypes shared by all four sorted-subset donors had higher generation probabilities. Based on pairwise subsampling, the degree of clonotype sharing among donors was expected to be affected by sequencing depth. The genetic and exposure-history diversity represented was limited by the small number of donors. Rarefaction of sorted-subset datasets indicated incomplete sequencing despite the large sequencing depth. Around 5% of naive CD4, 3.5% of naive CD8, 2.3% of memory CD4, and 0.35% to 0.4% of memory CD8 clonotypes were shared across several donors. Larger estimated clonotype richness was generally found for naive subsets than for memory subsets.

The junction shows trimming of 0 bases on V and 2 bases on J, and the gene matches do not reach 5 bases of it. The germline V gene encodes CDR1 SGHRS and CDR2 YFSETQ. The CDR3 contains 16 residues, cysteine and phenylalanine counted. Kept here is only the CDR3 DNA, which spans 48 bases and is read in frame from base 1. Donors were healthy HIV-negative adults with no recently reported acute infections or vaccinations. Only Caucasian adults living in Nashville, Tennessee, USA were represented among the donors. CD4+ T cells were enriched by magnetic negative selection; naive cells were then positively selected on CD45RA, and the negative fraction formed the memory subset. After blood collection by leukapheresis, PBMCs were isolated using Ficoll-Histopaque density gradient centrifugation and then cryopreserved in the vapor phase of liquid nitrogen. Analytical flow cytometry was used to check the purity and quantity of each magnetically sorted T cell population. Each sorted fraction had its genomic DNA isolated and then quantified by UV absorbance on a Nanodrop 2000c.

TCR CDR3 regions were amplified from genomic DNA by multiplex PCR using the deep immunoSEQ assay. For each cell subset, the extracted genomic DNA was distributed evenly across all wells of several immunoSEQ 96-well plates, and each plate served as one replicate. For sorted subsets, each replicate PCR was loaded with 200 ng genomic DNA, equivalent to 30,000 or so T cell genomes. The purified libraries were quantified using a Qubit 3.0 fluorometer, sized with a Bioanalyzer 2100, and then quantified again using the KAPA Library Quantification kit. Every immunoSEQ 96-well plate was sequenced on a separate single-read 150-cycle Illumina NextSeq 550 flow cell. The paper's data handling went like this. Because the immunoSEQ output included only junctional sequences and no quality scores, the filtering could not be the same as the filtering used for full-length reads. To assign V/J genes and CDR3, sequences were annotated using PyIR, a Python wrapper for IgBLAST v1.9, with IMGT germline references. Reads with weak V/J assignments (E-value above 1e-6), missing CDR3, stop codons, out-of-frame junctions, or ambiguous translated residues were removed. V3J clonotypes were defined by identical inferred V gene, J gene, and CDR3 amino acid sequence. Percentage overlap between repertoires was calculated by dividing the number of shared unique clonotypes by the size of the smaller repertoire. Three approaches were used to assess repertoire richness: RTK rarefaction, the Chao1 estimator, and Recon v2.1 estimates of unobserved clonotypes. OLGA was used to compute generation probabilities for all TCRbeta clonotypes that the gDNA method yielded from a few donors. TCRdb re-hosts the immuneACCESS table, in-frame sequences only. Its copies lack some clones; in the studies checked, an unresolved V gene accounts for under half of them, and the cause for the rest is not known. V and J calls and clone size are copied from that table; D and trimming were computed from the DNA. The sample records 2 million to 2.5 million clones, just under 95% of which are singletons. The top ten hold 0.37% of the sample.

With respect to this clone: The clone's antigen remains unknown. One base away there is no much larger clone; base qualities are not given.

Recombination linked TRBV5-1 to TRBJ2-3; 8 bases in between match TRBD2. The TCR sequence derives from a man aged 18 to 29 in good health. Some clones in this sample may be carry-over from other donors' samples. Sequencing used naive CD4+ T cells from PBMCs. The label giving this sample's cell subset or site can be read as: CD45RA+ positively selected. The DNA is TGCGCCAGCAGCTTGGTGGCAGCGGGAGTCACAGATACGCAGTATTTT. The encoded protein is CASSLVAAGVTDTQYF.